A selection of T cell receptor beta chains follows, all from one sample in a study of human T cells and chemical hapten exposure. Each CDR3 protein is one row after TCRdb ran MiXCR on the RACE reads. The sample has just under 65,000 distinct CDR3 sequences, roughly 11% seen once. Sequenced material: whole blood, taken in connection with sensitization to the hapten diphenylcyclopropenone (DPC). The source is a woman aged 25-40 years with alopecia areata. Some clones in this sample may be carry-over from other donors' samples. The CDR3 runs from the conserved cysteine through the conserved F or W. The D gene is left open where the match is weak. Clone size is stated in some rows and not others, as once, few, many or a class when expanded.

.	TRBV7-9	TRBJ2-6	TRBD1	TGTGCCAGCAGCCCTCGGACAGGGCGGGCTGGGGCCAACGTCCTGACTTTC	CASSPRTGRAGANVLTF
many	TRBV11-2	TRBJ2-1	.	TGTGCCAGCAGCTCCCAGGGTTGGTCCTACAATGAGCAGTTCTTC	CASSSQGWSYNEQFF
few	TRBV11-2	TRBJ1-1	.	TGTGCCAGCAGCTCCCTCATGGAGGCTTTCTTT	CASSSLMEAFF
few	TRBV7-2	TRBJ2-7	.	TGTGCCAGCAGCCTGACAGAGGGCCCCCACGAGCAGTACTTC	CASSLTEGPHEQYF
many	TRBV20-1	TRBJ2-4	.	TGCAGTGCCGTTCACCCCCCCAAATCAGCGACAGGAAGGTCAAACATTCAGTACTTC	CSAVHPPKSATGRSNIQYF
few	TRBV7-7	TRBJ1-4	TRBD1	TGTGCTAGCAGCTTAGGTGGGACAGAAAATGAAAAACTGTTTTTT	CASSLGGTENEKLFF
many	TRBV6-1	TRBJ2-7	.	TGTGCCAGCAGTGATGTCCACGAGCAGTACTTC	CASSDVHEQYF
.	TRBV2	TRBJ2-5	TRBD2	TGTGCCCTCGGCGGGGGGGCCCAAGAGACCCAGTACTTC	CALGGGAQETQYF
.	TRBV9	TRBJ2-2	.	TGTGCCAGCAGCCCCTTGGCGGCGGGCGGGGAGCTGTTTTTT	CASSPLAAGGELFF
many	TRBV18	TRBJ2-1	.	TGTGCCAGCTCCAACGCCGGAGGGAATGAGCAGTTCTTC	CASSNAGGNEQFF
many	TRBV7-9	TRBJ2-5	.	TGTGCCAGCAGCGCAAAGGGGGTACAAGAGACCCAGTACTTC	CASSAKGVQETQYF
many	TRBV7-9	TRBJ1-1	TRBD1	TGTGCCAGCAGCTTAGGCGACAGGGCGGACACTGAAGCTTTCTTT	CASSLGDRADTEAFF
.	TRBV5-1	TRBJ1-1	.	TGCGCCAGCAGCCCCCCAGGGAGTCTCTCCGAAGCTTTCTTT	CASSPPGSLSEAFF
.	TRBV11-3	TRBJ2-1	.	TGTGCCAGCAGCTTTCCTGTCAATGAGCAGTTCTTC	CASSFPVNEQFF
few	TRBV7-2	TRBJ2-7	TRBD1	TGTGCCAGCAGCAACCCGGGACAGCTTTCCTACGAGCAGTACTTC	CASSNPGQLSYEQYF
.	TRBV20-1	TRBJ2-3	.	TGCAGTGCCCAAAAAGGCAGACTTGGCACAGATACGCAGTATTTT	CSAQKGRLGTDTQYF
many	TRBV20-1	TRBJ2-7	.	TGCAGTGCAATCGACGGGGCCAGGGTAGAGAACGAGCAGTACTTC	CSAIDGARVENEQYF